The clone carrying this T cell receptor beta chain was observed a few times. Its antigen remains unknown. This sample is drawn from a study of T cell responses to AZD1222 COVID-19 vaccine. General study points: Donors were largely white British and mainly female; clonal diversity was possibly underestimated. At 160-218 and 743-854, vaccine-associated CD4 TCRs were dominant, and they spanned spike. Nearly half of spike-specific TCRs reportedly target unmutated variant regions. No repertoire was sampled before or during the peak T cell response, only after it.

Produced via immunoSEQ multiplex PCR; TCRdb's table is partial and in-frame only. The sample shows some 150,000 clones, 82% of them seen only once. Germline V gene sequence: CDR1 SGHDT, CDR2 YYEEEE. The CDR3 has 14 amino acids. V was pared by 4 bases and J by 0 bases, with 10 bases between. Sequenced material: peripheral blood, taken on day 0 of MenACWY control vaccination. The source of this sequence is an adult in good health. The chain carries TRBV5-6 and TRBJ1-2; D remains ambiguous. DNA of the CDR3: TGTGCCAGCAGCCGGACGCAAGCTAACTATGGCTACACCTTC. Protein: CASSRTQANYGYTF. Full variable domain (rest looked up from reference TRBV5-6 and TRBJ1-2): DAGVTQSPTHLIKTRGQQVTLRCSPKSGHDTVSWYQQALGQGPQFIFQYYEEEERQRGNFPDRFSGHQFPNYSSELNVNALLLGDSALYLCASSRTQANYGYTFGSGTRLTVV.